This T cell receptor beta chain was profiled in a study of T-cell memory formation after mild COVID-19. The length of the CDR3 is 14 residues. V shed 2 bases and J shed 1 base, with 8 bases lying between them. Per germline, CDR1 MGHRA and CDR2 YSYEKL. TCRdb passed the 5' RACE reads through MiXCR, listing each CDR3 protein once. The sample consists of around 120,000 distinct CDR3 sequences, about 15% of them appearing once. The receptor's source is an adult woman who had mild COVID-19 (a few samples of this study predate the infection). Cell type and time point are not known. The sequencing input was PBMCs or a T cell subset sorted from them (not recorded which). This chain connects TRBV4-1 to TRBJ1-1, with D unclear. This chain's CDR3 is CASSQPTSNTEAFF. The CDR3, as DNA: TGCGCCAGCAGCCAACCAACATCGAACACTGAAGCTTTCTTT.